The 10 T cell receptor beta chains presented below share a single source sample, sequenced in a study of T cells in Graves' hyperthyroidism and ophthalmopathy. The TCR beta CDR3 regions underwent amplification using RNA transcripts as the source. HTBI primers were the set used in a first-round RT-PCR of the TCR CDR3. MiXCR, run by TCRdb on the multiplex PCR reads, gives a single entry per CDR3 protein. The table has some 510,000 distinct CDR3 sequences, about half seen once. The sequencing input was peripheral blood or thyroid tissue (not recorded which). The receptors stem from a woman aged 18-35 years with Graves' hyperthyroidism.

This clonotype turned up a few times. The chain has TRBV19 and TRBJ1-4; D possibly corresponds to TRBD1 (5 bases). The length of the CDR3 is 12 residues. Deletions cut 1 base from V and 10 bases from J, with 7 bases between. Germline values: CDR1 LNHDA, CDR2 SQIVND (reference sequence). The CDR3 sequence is CASSIGGAKLFF. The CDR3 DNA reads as TGTGCCAGTAGTATAGGAGGGGCAAAACTGTTTTTT.

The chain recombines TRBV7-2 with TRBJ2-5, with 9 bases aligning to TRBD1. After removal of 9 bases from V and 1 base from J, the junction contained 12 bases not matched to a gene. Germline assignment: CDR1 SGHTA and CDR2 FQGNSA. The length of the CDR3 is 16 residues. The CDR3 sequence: CASNPHGTGFQETQYF. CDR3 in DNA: TGTGCCAGTAACCCACACGGGACAGGGTTCCAAGAGACCCAGTACTTC.

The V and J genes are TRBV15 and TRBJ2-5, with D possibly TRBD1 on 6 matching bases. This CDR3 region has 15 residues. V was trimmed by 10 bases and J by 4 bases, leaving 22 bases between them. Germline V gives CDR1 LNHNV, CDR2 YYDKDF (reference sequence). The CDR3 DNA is TGTGCCAGCAGTTTGAGGCACAGGGAATCAGAGACCCAGTACTTC. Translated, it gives CASSLRHRESETQYF.

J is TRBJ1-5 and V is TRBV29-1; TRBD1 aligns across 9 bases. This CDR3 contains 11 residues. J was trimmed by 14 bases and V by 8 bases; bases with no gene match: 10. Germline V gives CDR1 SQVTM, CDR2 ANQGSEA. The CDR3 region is CSTRQGDYEHF. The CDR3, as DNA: TGCAGCACACGACAGGGGGACTACGAGCATTTT.

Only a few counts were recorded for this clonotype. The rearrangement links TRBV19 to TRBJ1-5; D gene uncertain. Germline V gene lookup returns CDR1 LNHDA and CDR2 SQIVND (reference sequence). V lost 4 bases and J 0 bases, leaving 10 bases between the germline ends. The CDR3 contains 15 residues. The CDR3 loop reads CASSTDGYSNQPQHF. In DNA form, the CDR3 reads TGTGCCAGTAGTACCGACGGGTATAGCAATCAGCCCCAGCATTTT.

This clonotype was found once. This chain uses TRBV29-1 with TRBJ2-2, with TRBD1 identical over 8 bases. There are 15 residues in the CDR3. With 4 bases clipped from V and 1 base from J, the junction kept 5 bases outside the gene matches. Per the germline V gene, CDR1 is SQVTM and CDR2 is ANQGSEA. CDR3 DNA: TGCAGCGTTGCTACCGGGACAGGGAACACCGGGGAGCTGTTTTTT. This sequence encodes CSVATGTGNTGELFF.

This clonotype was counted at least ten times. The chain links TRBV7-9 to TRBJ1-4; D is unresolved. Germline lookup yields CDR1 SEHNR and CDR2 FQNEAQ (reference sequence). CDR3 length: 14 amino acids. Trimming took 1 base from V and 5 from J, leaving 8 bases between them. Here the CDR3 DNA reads TGTGCCAGCAGCTTAGAGGCGGCCAATGAAAAACTGTTTTTT. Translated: CASSLEAANEKLFF.

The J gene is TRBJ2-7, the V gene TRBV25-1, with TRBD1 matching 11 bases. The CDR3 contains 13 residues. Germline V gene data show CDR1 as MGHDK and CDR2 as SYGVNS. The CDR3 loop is CARVGQGGGEQYF. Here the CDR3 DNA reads TGTGCTAGAGTGGGACAGGGGGGAGGCGAGCAGTACTTC.

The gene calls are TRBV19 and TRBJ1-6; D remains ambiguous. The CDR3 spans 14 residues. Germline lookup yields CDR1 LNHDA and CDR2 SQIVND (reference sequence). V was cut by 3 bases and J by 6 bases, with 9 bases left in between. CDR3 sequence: CASSILQRNSPLHF. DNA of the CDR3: TGTGCCAGTAGTATTTTACAGCGTAATTCACCCCTCCACTTT.

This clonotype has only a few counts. CDR3 in DNA: TGTGCCAGCAGCCGGTCCTTTGAAGCTTTCTTT. Protein product: CASSRSFEAFF. The J gene is TRBJ1-1, the V gene TRBV5-6; the D is unclear. V lost 4 bases and J lost 7, with 8 bases in between. Germline V gene data show CDR1 as SGHDT and CDR2 as YYEEEE. This CDR3 has 11 residues.